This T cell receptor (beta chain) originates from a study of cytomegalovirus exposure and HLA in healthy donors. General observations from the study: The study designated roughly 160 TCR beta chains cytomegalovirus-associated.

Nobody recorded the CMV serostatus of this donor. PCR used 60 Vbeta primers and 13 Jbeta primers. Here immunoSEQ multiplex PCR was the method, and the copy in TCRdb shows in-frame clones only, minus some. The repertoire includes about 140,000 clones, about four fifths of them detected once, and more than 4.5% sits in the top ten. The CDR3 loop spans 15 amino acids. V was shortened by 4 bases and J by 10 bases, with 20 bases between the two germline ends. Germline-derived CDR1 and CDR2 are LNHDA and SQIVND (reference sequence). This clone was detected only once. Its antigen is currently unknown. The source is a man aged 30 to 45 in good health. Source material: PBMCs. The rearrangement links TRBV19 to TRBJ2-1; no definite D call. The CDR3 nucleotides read TGTGCCAGTAGTACTGTTCAGCTTGTTGGGCCGGAGCAGTTCTTC. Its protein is CASSTVQLVGPEQFF. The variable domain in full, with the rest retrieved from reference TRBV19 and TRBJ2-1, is DGGITQSPKYLFRKEGQNVTLSCEQNLNHDAMYWYRQDPGQGLRLIYYSQIVNDFQKGDIAEGYSVSREKKESFPLTVTSAQKNPTAFYLCASSTVQLVGPEQFFGPGTRLTVL.